This T cell receptor (beta chain) was found in a study of T-cell memory formation after mild COVID-19. A single record per CDR3 protein comes from TCRdb applying MiXCR to the 5' RACE reads. The table includes a few hundred thousand distinct CDR3 sequences, around 30% detected once. The J segment lost 6 bases and the V segment lost 0 bases, leaving 8 bases of the junction unmatched. Germline-derived CDR1 and CDR2 are SGHVS and FQNEAQ. There are 16 residues in the CDR3. Findings and limits, study-wide: Whereas later expanders leaned CD4+, clones contracting day 15 to 85 showed a balanced CD4/CD8 makeup.

This clonotype was counted only a few times. Its antigen remains unknown. J is TRBJ2-1 and V is TRBV7-8; 7 positions agree with TRBD1. The sequence derives from an adult woman who had mild COVID-19 (a few samples of this study predate the infection). Cell type and time point are not known. Sequencing input: PBMCs or a T cell subset sorted from them (not recorded which). In DNA form, the CDR3 reads TGTGCCAGCAGCTTAGCGATGGGGAACAGGGGCAATGAGCAGTTCTTC. It is translated as CASSLAMGNRGNEQFF.